The rows below give T cell receptor beta chains drawn from one sample of a study of CD8+CD57+ T cells in acquired aplastic anemia. TCRdb processed the reads anew with MiXCR; each CDR3 protein has one entry. The sample has approximately 270,000 distinct CDR3 sequences, approximately 57% seen once. Sequencing input: sorted CD4+, CD8+, or CD8+CD57+ T cells (not recorded which) from PBMCs. The origin of the receptors is a human donor with severe aplastic anemia or a healthy control (not recorded which). The CDR3 runs from the conserved cysteine through the conserved F or W. A D gene is named only where the DNA matches it firmly. The size field is filled for only some rows; it gives once, few, many or a size class.

d_call	clone_size	v_call	j_call	cdr3_nt	cdr3_aa
TRBD1	NA	TRBV11-1	TRBJ1-1	TGTGCCAGCAGCTTAGGCCAGGGGGTTAACACTGAAGCTTTCTTT	CASSLGQGVNTEAFF
NA	NA	TRBV25-1	TRBJ1-1	TGTGCCAGCCGGGAGGGACGGACTGAAGCTTTCTTT	CASREGRTEAFF
NA	NA	TRBV7-8	TRBJ2-5	TGTGCCAGCGGCTTCGAGTTAGGACTGGCCGCCCAGTACTTC	CASGFELGLAAQYF
TRBD2	many	TRBV9	TRBJ2-1	TGTGCCAGCAGCAAACTAGCGGGGGGAGACAATGAGCAGTTCTTC	CASSKLAGGDNEQFF
NA	many	TRBV3-1	TRBJ1-1	TGTGCCAGCAGCCACCCGTCCCTATCGACTGAAGCTTTCTTT	CASSHPSLSTEAFF
NA	NA	TRBV29-1	TRBJ1-4	TGCAGCGTGAAGCGAGAGGCTAATGAAAAACTGTTTTTT	CSVKREANEKLFF
NA	many	TRBV30	TRBJ1-1	TGTGCCTGGACCCACACTCCGGGACGGCGAGACACTGAAGCTTTCTTT	CAWTHTPGRRDTEAFF
NA	NA	TRBV7-9	TRBJ2-5	TGTGCCAGCAGCTTAGAGGGCGGACAAGAGACCCAGTACTTC	CASSLEGGQETQYF
NA	many	TRBV7-3	TRBJ1-6	TGTGCCAGCAGCTTAACAGGGTTTAGCTCACCCCTCCACTTT	CASSLTGFSSPLHF
NA	many	TRBV19	TRBJ1-5	TGTGCCAGTGGGTATGAGGTGGCAGCTAATCAGCCCCAGCATTTT	CASGYEVAANQPQHF
NA	many	TRBV12-3/TRBV12-4	TRBJ1-2	TGTGCCAGCAGTTCCTTAGGGGATATTGATCCTAACTATGGCTACACCTTC	CASSSLGDIDPNYGYTF
TRBD1	few	TRBV6-1	TRBJ1-1	TGTGCCAGTACAGGGGGGCGTCGCACTGAAGCTTTCTTT	CASTGGRRTEAFF
NA	NA	TRBV7-2	TRBJ1-6	TGTGCCAGCAGCTTCGGGAATTCACCCCTCCACTTT	CASSFGNSPLHF
TRBD2	NA	TRBV6-6	TRBJ2-1	TGTGCCAGCACCCGGCGGGGGGGGTGCAATGAGCAGTTCTTC	CASTRRGGCNEQFF
TRBD1	NA	TRBV7-3	TRBJ2-7	TGTGCCAGCAGCTTAGCTGGGACAGGGGGCTACGAGCAGTACTTC	CASSLAGTGGYEQYF
NA	few	TRBV10-3	TRBJ1-5	TGTGCCATCAGTGAGGTTGAGGGTTGGAGCGGGAATCAGCCCCAGCATTTT	CAISEVEGWSGNQPQHF
TRBD1	NA	TRBV5-1	TRBJ1-1	TGCGCCAGCAGCTCACCGCGGACAGGGTCGAACACTGAAGCTTTCTTT	CASSSPRTGSNTEAFF
NA	NA	TRBV5-1	TRBJ1-6	TGCGCCAGCAGCTTGGTGTATGTAGGGTCCGATTCACCCCTCCACTTT	CASSLVYVGSDSPLHF
NA	once	TRBV5-4	TRBJ1-6	TGCGCCAGCAGCTTACGGGGTTCGGATTTACCCCTCCACTTT	CASSLRGSDLPLHF
NA	NA	TRBV7-2	TRBJ1-2	TGTGCCAGCAGCGAACTTTCTAACTCTAACTATGGCTACACCTTC	CASSELSNSNYGYTF
NA	once	TRBV7-2	TRBJ1-1	TGTGCCAGTAGTATAGCAGGGGACGGCACTGAAGCTTTCTTT	CASSIAGDGTEAFF
NA	few	TRBV6-2/TRBV6-3	TRBJ2-1	TGTGCCAGCAGTTACCCGGTCAATGAGCAGTTCTTC	CASSYPVNEQFF
NA	NA	TRBV20-1	TRBJ2-7	NA	CVLLCQQTYEQYF
TRBD1	NA	TRBV12-3/TRBV12-4	TRBJ2-7	TGTGCCAGCAGCCGGGGGGGGACAGGGGGTAACCAGCCCCAGCAGTACTTC	CASSRGGTGGNQPQQYF
NA	once	TRBV25-1	TRBJ2-1	TGTGCCAGCAGTTTAGGGGACTACAATGAGCAGTTCTTC	CASSLGDYNEQFF
NA	many	TRBV5-1	TRBJ2-2	TGCGCCAGCAGCATGACGGTTGAGAGCGGGGAGCTGTTTTTT	CASSMTVESGELFF
NA	NA	TRBV7-8	TRBJ1-2	TGTGCCAGCAGAAGGGATGGCCACCCCCTATATGGCTACACCTTC	CASRRDGHPLYGYTF
NA	many	TRBV15	TRBJ2-3	TGTGCCACCAGCAGAGAAATGGCAGGGGCAGATACGCAGTATTTT	CATSREMAGADTQYF
TRBD1	many	TRBV7-2	TRBJ1-4	TGTGCCAGCAGCTTAGCGGCCAGGGGGCGAGGGGAAAAACTGTTTTTT	CASSLAARGRGEKLFF
NA	many	TRBV15	TRBJ2-7	TGTGCCACCAGCAGAGTGGGCAGTAGTTTCGACGAGCAGTACTTC	CATSRVGSSFDEQYF
NA	few	TRBV24-1	TRBJ2-3	TGTGCCACCAGTGACTGGGGTCGAAGCACAGATACGCAGTATTTT	CATSDWGRSTDTQYF
TRBD1	many	TRBV5-1	TRBJ2-7	TGCGCCAGCAGTCCTCCAGGGGGCAGCTACGAGCAGTACTTC	CASSPPGGSYEQYF
NA	many	TRBV5-6	TRBJ1-6	TGTGCCAGCAGCCCGACGCAGATTACCAATTCACCCCTCCACTTT	CASSPTQITNSPLHF
NA	NA	TRBV7-9	TRBJ1-3	TGTGCCAGCATCTATTCTACAGGCTCTGGAAACACCATATATTTT	CASIYSTGSGNTIYF
NA	many	TRBV2	TRBJ1-5	TGTGCCAGCAGGGGCGATAGCAATCAGCCCCAGCATTTT	CASRGDSNQPQHF
TRBD1	once	TRBV12-3/TRBV12-4	TRBJ1-1	TGTGCCAGCAGTATAGGGACAGGGTGGTCTGAAGCTTTCTTT	CASSIGTGWSEAFF
NA	NA	TRBV5-6	TRBJ2-6	TGTGCCAGCAGCTCAACAACTGGGGCCAACGTCCTGACTTTC	CASSSTTGANVLTF
NA	NA	TRBV28	TRBJ2-7	TGTGCCAGCAGTTTAGCAGGCGAGTCTCGGAACGAGCAGTACTTC	CASSLAGESRNEQYF
TRBD2	many	TRBV5-1	TRBJ2-7	TGCGCCAGCAGGGGGGGGGGGGTGACCTACGAGCAGTACTTC	CASRGGGVTYEQYF
NA	many	TRBV20-1	TRBJ2-5	TGCAGTGCTTTCAGGGTGGTAGAGACCCAGTACTTC	CSAFRVVETQYF
NA	NA	TRBV19	TRBJ2-7	TGTGCCAGTAGTATCGACACCCGGACAGTAAACGAGCAGTACTTC	CASSIDTRTVNEQYF
TRBD2	NA	TRBV20-1	TRBJ2-7	TGCAGTGCTAGGAGTCAGGCTTTTGGGACTAGCGGGAACTACGAGCAGTACTTC	CSARSQAFGTSGNYEQYF
NA	few	TRBV12-3/TRBV12-4	TRBJ2-5	TGTGCCAGCAGTTTAGCGTCAGTTGGAGAAGAGACCCAGTACTTC	CASSLASVGEETQYF
TRBD1	NA	TRBV15	TRBJ1-4	TGTGCCACCAGCAGAGAAGGGGGCCTTAATGAAAAACTGTTTTTT	CATSREGGLNEKLFF
TRBD2	few	TRBV10-3	TRBJ2-1	TGTGCCACCACCTCACCCGGCGGGGGAGACAATGAGCAGTTCTTC	CATTSPGGGDNEQFF
NA	many	TRBV6-2/TRBV6-3	TRBJ1-6	TGTGCCAGCAGTTACTCGAACGTATCACCCCTCCACTTT	CASSYSNVSPLHF
TRBD2	few	TRBV5-1	TRBJ2-7	TGCGCCAGCAGCTTTAGCGGGGGGGTTTCCTACGAGCAGTACTTC	CASSFSGGVSYEQYF
NA	NA	TRBV29-1	TRBJ1-1	TGCGCCAGCAGCCAAACAAGGAACACTGAAGCTTTCTTT	CASSQTRNTEAFF
TRBD1	NA	TRBV2	TRBJ1-2	TGTGCCACCCGACAGGGCGGTGGCTACACCTTC	CATRQGGGYTF
NA	NA	TRBV9	TRBJ1-4	TGTGCCAGCAGCCGCGCCGTGGGGGGGGAGGATGAAAAACTGTTTTTT	CASSRAVGGEDEKLFF
TRBD1	NA	TRBV7-9	TRBJ2-7	TGTGCCAGCAGCCGAGGACAGGGGGCCTTCCTACGGTCCTACGAGCAGTACTTC	CASSRGQGAFLRSYEQYF
TRBD1	few	TRBV20-1	TRBJ1-1	TGCAGTGCTAGTCGACAGGGGGCTAACACTGAAGCTTTCTTT	CSASRQGANTEAFF
TRBD2	once	TRBV20-1	TRBJ2-3	TGCAGTGTTAGAGCCGGGAGGGGTGATACGCATTATTTT	CSVRAGRGDTHYF
NA	few	TRBV27	TRBJ2-2	TGTGCCAGCAGTATCACCGGGACGAACACCGGGGAGCTGTTTTTT	CASSITGTNTGELFF
NA	NA	TRBV10-1	TRBJ1-2	TGCGCCAGGCCAGGGATCTATGGCTACACCTTC	CARPGIYGYTF